This record looks at one TCR beta chain sequence and its context. From germline, CDR1 is MNHEY and CDR2 SVGAGI. V dropped 2 bases and J dropped 10; count of bases not matched to a gene: 1. This CDR3 contains 14 residues. This entry is derived from a study of blood T cell repertoires in COVID-19. Assay: immunoSEQ multiplex PCR; the TCRdb copy retains only in-frame clones and omits some. The data show some 33,000 clones, 75% to 90% seen once. The receptor was derived from a human donor in a cohort sampled during active COVID-19. Sequenced input: peripheral blood. The V gene is TRBV6-5, the J gene TRBJ2-1; the match to TRBD2 covers 14 bases. DNA for the CDR3: TGTGCCAGCAGTTACCGACTAGCGGGAGGGGAGCAGTTCTTC. This codes for CASSYRLAGGEQFF.